The sequence of this TCR beta chain was determined in a study of OX40 agonist ivuxolimab in advanced cancers. About the study: Patients were infused with ivuxolimab every 2 weeks at 0.01 to 10 mg/kg. Patients assigned to dose escalation were diagnosed with hepatocellular carcinoma, melanoma, renal cell or head and neck cancer.

The CDR3 loop spans 13 amino acids. Germline V gene data show CDR1 as WSHSY and CDR2 as SAAADI. V was trimmed by 5 bases and J by 4 bases, leaving 12 bases between them. TCRdb's copy holds only in-frame clones and misses some; the assay was immunoSEQ multiplex PCR. The sample consists of tens of thousands of clones, around 80% of them appearing once. The sample consisted of CD4+ or CD8+ T cells sorted from blood, taken in a trial of the OX40 agonist ivuxolimab. The clonotype was recovered from an adult with an advanced solid tumor such as melanoma, head and neck, liver or kidney cancer. This sequence joins TRBV10-2 and TRBJ2-7; D might be TRBD1 (6 bases). DNA for the CDR3: TGCGCCAGCAGTCGACAGGCCGGGTACGAGCAGTACTTC. This gives the protein CASSRQAGYEQYF.